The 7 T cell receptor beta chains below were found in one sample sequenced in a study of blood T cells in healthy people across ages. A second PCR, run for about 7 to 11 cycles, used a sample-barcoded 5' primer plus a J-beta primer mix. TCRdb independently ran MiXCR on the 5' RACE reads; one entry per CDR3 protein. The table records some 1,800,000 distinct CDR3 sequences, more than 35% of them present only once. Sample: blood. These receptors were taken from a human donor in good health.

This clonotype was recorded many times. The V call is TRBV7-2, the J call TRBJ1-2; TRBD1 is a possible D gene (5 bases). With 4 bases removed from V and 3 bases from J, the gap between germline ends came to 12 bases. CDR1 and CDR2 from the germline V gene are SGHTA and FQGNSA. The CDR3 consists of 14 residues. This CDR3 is CASSSSLGDYGYTF. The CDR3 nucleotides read TGTGCCAGCAGCTCCTCACTGGGGGACTATGGCTACACCTTC.

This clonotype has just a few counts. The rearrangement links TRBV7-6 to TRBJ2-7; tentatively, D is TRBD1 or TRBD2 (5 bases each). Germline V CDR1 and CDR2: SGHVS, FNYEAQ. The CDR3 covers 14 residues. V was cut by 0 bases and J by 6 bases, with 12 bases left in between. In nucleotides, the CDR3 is TGTGCCAGCAGCTTAGCGGGGACCGCGTCCGAGCAGTACTTC. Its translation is CASSLAGTASEQYF.

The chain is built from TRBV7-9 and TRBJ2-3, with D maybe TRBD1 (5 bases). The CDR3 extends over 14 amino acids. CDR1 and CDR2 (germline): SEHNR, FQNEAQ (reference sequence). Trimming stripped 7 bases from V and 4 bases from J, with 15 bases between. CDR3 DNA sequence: TGTGCCAGCACCAACAATTGGGGCGCAGATACGCAGTATTTT. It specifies CASTNNWGADTQYF.

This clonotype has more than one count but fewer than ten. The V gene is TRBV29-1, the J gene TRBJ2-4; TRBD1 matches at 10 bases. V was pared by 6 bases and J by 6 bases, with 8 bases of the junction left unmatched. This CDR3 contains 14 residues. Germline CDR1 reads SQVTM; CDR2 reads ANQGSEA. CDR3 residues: CSVTGTGVRNIQYF. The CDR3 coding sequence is TGCAGCGTGACCGGGACAGGGGTTCGAAACATTCAGTACTTC.

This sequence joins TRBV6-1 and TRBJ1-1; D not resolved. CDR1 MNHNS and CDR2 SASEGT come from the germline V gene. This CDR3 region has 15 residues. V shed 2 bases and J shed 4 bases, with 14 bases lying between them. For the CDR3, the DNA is TGTGCCAGCAGTGAACTGATCGGTCTGAGCACTGAAGCTTTCTTT. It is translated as CASSELIGLSTEAFF.

CDR3 loop: CATSRGTENIQYF. As DNA, the CDR3 is TGTGCCACCAGCAGAGGAACCGAAAACATTCAGTACTTC. The chain has TRBV15 and TRBJ2-4; D is undetermined. The V end lost 1 base, the J end lost 5 bases, and 6 bases lay between the germline ends. The CDR3 length is 13 residues. Germline-derived CDR1 and CDR2 are LNHNV and YYDKDF (reference sequence). The full variable domain, with the rest looked up from reference TRBV15 and TRBJ2-4, is DAMVIQNPRYQVTQFGKPVTLSCSQTLNHNVMYWYQQKSSQAPKLLFHYYDKDFNNEADTPDNFQSRRPNTSFCFLDIRSPGLGDTAMYLCATSRGTENIQYFGAGTRLSVL.

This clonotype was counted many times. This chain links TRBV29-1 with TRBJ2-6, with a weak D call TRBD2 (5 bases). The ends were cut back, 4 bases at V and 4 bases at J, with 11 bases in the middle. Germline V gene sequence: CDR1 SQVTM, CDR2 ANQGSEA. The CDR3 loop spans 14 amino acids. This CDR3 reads CSVAAGIGANVLTF. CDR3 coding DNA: TGCAGCGTTGCAGCCGGGATAGGGGCCAACGTCCTGACTTTC.